Given below is one T cell receptor beta chain in context. Its antigen is still unknown. A much bigger clone sits one base away, suggesting this may be a read error. RNA transcripts gave rise to amplified TCR beta CDR3 regions. The HTBI set primed first-round TCR CDR3 RT-PCR. TCRdb passed the multiplex PCR reads through MiXCR, listing each CDR3 protein once. The data show roughly 710,000 distinct CDR3 sequences, about 35% seen once. The data derive from a study of T cells in Graves' hyperthyroidism and ophthalmopathy. The germline gives CDR1 SQVTM, CDR2 ANQGSEA. This CDR3 is built from 15 residues. The source of the PBMCs was over 8.5 ml of fresh peripheral blood. The study's findings and limits: Stable hyperthyroidism was told apart from ophthalmopathy by a model built on 13 V-J features.

The chain carries TRBV29-1 and TRBJ2-7; 10 nucleotides agree with TRBD1. Sequencing input: blood. The receptor was isolated from a woman aged 40 to 50 with Graves' hyperthyroidism. DNA of the CDR3: TGCAGCGTCGACGGGGCTGACAGGGGGCAGGACGACCAGTACTTC. Translation: CSVDGADRGQDDQYF.